This TCR beta chain was sequenced for a study of blood T cell repertoires in COVID-19. Clones were read by immunoSEQ multiplex PCR, and TCRdb kept only the in-frame ones, dropping some. The profile shows 350,000 to 500,000 clones, 70% to 90% of them singletons. The clonotype comes from a man younger than 35 with COVID-19, enrolled during active disease. The sequencing input was peripheral blood.

As DNA, the CDR3 is TGTGCCAGCAGTTTATCAGGAGCCTCTAACTATGGCTACACCTTC. Protein: CASSLSGASNYGYTF. V gene TRBV27 combines with J gene TRBJ1-2; D is ambiguous. This CDR3 spans 15 amino acids. Trimming stripped 0 bases from V and 0 bases from J, with 8 bases between. The germline V gene encodes CDR1 MNHEY and CDR2 SMNVEV (reference sequence).